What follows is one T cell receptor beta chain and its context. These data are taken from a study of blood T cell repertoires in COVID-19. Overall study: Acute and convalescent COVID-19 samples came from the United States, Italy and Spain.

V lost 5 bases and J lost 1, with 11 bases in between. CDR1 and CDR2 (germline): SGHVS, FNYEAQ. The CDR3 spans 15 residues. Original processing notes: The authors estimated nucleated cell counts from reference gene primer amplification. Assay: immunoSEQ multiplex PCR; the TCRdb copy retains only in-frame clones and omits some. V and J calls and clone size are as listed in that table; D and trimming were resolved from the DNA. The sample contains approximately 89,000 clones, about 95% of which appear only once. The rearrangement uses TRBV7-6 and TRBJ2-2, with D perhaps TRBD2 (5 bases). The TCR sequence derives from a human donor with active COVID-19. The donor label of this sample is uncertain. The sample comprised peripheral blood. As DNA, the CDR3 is TGTGCCAGCAGCCCCGGACTTTTGAACACCGGGGAGCTGTTTTTT. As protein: CASSPGLLNTGELFF.